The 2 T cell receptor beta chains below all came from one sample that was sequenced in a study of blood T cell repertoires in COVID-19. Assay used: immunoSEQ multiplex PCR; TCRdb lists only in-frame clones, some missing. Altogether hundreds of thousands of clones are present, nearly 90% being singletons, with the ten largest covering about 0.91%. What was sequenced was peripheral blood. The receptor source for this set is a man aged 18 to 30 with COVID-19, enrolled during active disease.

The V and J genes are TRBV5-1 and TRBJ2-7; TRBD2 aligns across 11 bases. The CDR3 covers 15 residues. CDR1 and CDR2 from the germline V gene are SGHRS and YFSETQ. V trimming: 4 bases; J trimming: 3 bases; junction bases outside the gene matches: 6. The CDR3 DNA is TGCGCCAGCAGCCCGACCGGGACTAGCGGCTACGAGCAGTACTTC. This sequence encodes CASSPTGTSGYEQYF.

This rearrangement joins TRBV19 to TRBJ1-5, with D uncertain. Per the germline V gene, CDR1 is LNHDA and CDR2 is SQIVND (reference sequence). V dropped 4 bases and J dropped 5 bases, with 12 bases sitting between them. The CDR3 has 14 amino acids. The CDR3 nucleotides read TGTGCCAGTAGTACAAAGACTAATTATCAGCCCCAGCATTTT. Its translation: CASSTKTNYQPQHF.